This T cell receptor beta chain was recovered during a study of molecular identifiers for immune sequencing clone quantification. Study results and limitations: Clones with over 20 RNA copies captured over 99% of effector molecules but under 1% of naive ones.

The V gene's germline CDR1 is SGHRS and CDR2 YFSETQ. Trimming cost V 1 base and J 2 bases; bases outside gene matches: 3. The CDR3 contains 14 residues. TCRdb redid the calling of the PCR reads with MiXCR, one entry per CDR3 protein. The data hold about 320,000 distinct CDR3 sequences, with over 20% observed a single time. To note about this clonotype: Its matching antigen is unknown.

This receptor was obtained from a human donor in good health. Some libraries in this study had Jurkat cell RNA spiked in. The specimen sequenced was naive CD8+ T cells from blood, with Jurkat cell RNA spiked in. The sample's subset: FACS-sorted CD8+CD4-CCR7+CD45RA+ naive T cells. The chain recombines TRBV5-1 with TRBJ2-7; 7 nucleotides match TRBD1. The CDR3 spells CASSLRGPTYEQYF. The CDR3 nucleotides read TGCGCCAGCAGCTTGAGGGGGCCCACCTACGAGCAGTACTTC.